The next 25 T cell receptor beta chains were all read from a single sample in a study of radiotherapy plus CTLA-4 blockade in lung cancer. TCRdb keeps only in-frame clones here, not all; method: immunoSEQ multiplex PCR. The sample has 90,000 to 150,000 clones; 75% to 80% are singletons. The input for sequencing was peripheral blood, taken from a patient treated with radiotherapy plus ipilimumab. These receptor sequences come from a human donor with non-small cell lung cancer who had a partial response to radiotherapy plus ipilimumab.

The chain recombines TRBV27 with TRBJ1-5; D gene unclear. Trimming shortened V by 2 bases and J by 1 base, and 6 bases separated the two germline ends. Germline values: CDR1 MNHEY, CDR2 SMNVEV (reference sequence). The CDR3 covers 14 residues. The chain's CDR3 is CASSLAGSNQPQHF. CDR3 DNA: TGTGCCAGCAGTTTAGCGGGGAGCAATCAGCCCCAGCATTTT.

This clone has just one count. This chain connects TRBV28 to TRBJ1-1, with a possible D match to TRBD1 (5 bases). Germline V gene data show CDR1 as MDHEN and CDR2 as SYDVKM. V gave up 6 bases and J gave up 0 bases, with 14 bases separating them. The CDR3 contains 15 residues. The DNA of the CDR3 is TGTGCCAGCAGCCCCCCAGGACACATGAACACTGAAGCTTTCTTT. This codes for CASSPPGHMNTEAFF.

V is TRBV6-5 and J is TRBJ2-7, with D perhaps matching TRBD2 (6 bases). In germline, CDR1 is MNHEY, CDR2 SVGAGI. Trimming removed 6 bases from V and 0 bases from J, with 12 bases in between. The CDR3 loop spans 14 amino acids. The DNA of the CDR3 is TGTGCCAGCAGCAGGGACTGGAGCTCCTACGAGCAGTACTTC. Its protein is CASSRDWSSYEQYF.

This rearrangement joins TRBV10-3 to TRBJ1-5, with 8 bases fitting TRBD1. This CDR3 has 15 amino acids. The V and J ends lost 8 bases and 4 bases, in that order; junction bases with no gene match: 10. Germline V gene data show CDR1 as ENHRY and CDR2 as SYGVKD. This CDR3 is CAIGQGVELNQPQHF. DNA of the CDR3: TGTGCCATCGGACAGGGCGTAGAGTTGAATCAGCCCCAGCATTTT.

This rearrangement joins TRBV5-1 to TRBJ2-5, with D possibly matching TRBD1 (6 bases). This CDR3 is built from 13 residues. Per the germline V gene, CDR1 is SGHRS and CDR2 is YFSETQ. Trimming pared 0 bases from V and 4 bases from J, leaving 7 bases between. CDR3 loop: CASSLVRGETQYF. The DNA for the CDR3 is TGCGCCAGCAGCTTGGTCAGGGGAGAGACCCAGTACTTC. Full variable domain (outside the CDR3, taken from reference TRBV5-1 and TRBJ2-5): KAGVTQTPRYLIKTRGQQVTLSCSPISGHRSVSWYQQTPGQGLQFLFEYFSETQRNKGNFPGRFSGRQFSNSRSEMNVSTLELGDSALYLCASSLVRGETQYFGPGTRLLVL.

This clone was detected only a few times. The chain couples TRBV5-1 to TRBJ1-3, with D unresolved. The CDR3 is 12 residues long. Trimming shortened V by 5 bases and J by 3 bases, and 6 bases separated the two germline ends. CDR1 is SGHRS, CDR2 YFSETQ, per germline. As DNA, the CDR3 is TGCGCCAGCAGTCCCCTTGGAAACACCATATATTTT. This translates into CASSPLGNTIYF.

The chain combines TRBV7-2 with TRBJ2-5, with D tentatively TRBD2 (6 bases). The CDR3 has 16 residues. The V end was cut by 1 base, the J end by 5 bases, with 17 bases between. Per the germline V gene, CDR1 is SGHTA and CDR2 is FQGNSA. The CDR3, as DNA: TGTGCCAGCAGCTTAGGGCCCCGGACTAATTTGGAGACCCAGTACTTC. Its translation: CASSLGPRTNLETQYF.

The J gene is TRBJ2-2, the V gene TRBV4-1; 9 positions agree with TRBD2. The germline V gene encodes CDR1 MGHRA and CDR2 YSYEKL. The CDR3 covers 17 residues. After removal of 4 bases from V and 4 bases from J, the junction contained 10 bases not matched to a gene. The DNA for the CDR3 is TGCGCCAGCAGCCCTGGCAGTAGCGGGAGCTCCACCGGGGAGCTGTTTTTT. Its translation is CASSPGSSGSSTGELFF.

This clone was recorded a few times. This chain links TRBV4-1 with TRBJ1-4; D is perhaps TRBD1 (6 bases). Germline CDR1 reads MGHRA; CDR2 reads YSYEKL. The CDR3 sequence is 14 residues long. The V gene lost 0 bases and the J gene lost 8 bases, with 10 bases spanning the gap. The CDR3 DNA sequence: TGCGCCAGCAGCCAAGACAGGGGTTGGGAAAAACTGTTTTTT. Its translation is CASSQDRGWEKLFF.

This sequence joins TRBV7-9 and TRBJ2-5; TRBD1 agrees at 8 bases. The germline gives CDR1 SEHNR, CDR2 FQNEAQ (reference sequence). Unmatched junction bases numbered 2, after V lost 1 base and J lost 4 bases. This CDR3 has 14 amino acids. This chain's CDR3 is CASSLGQGAETQYF. The DNA for the CDR3 is TGTGCCAGCAGCTTAGGTCAGGGGGCAGAGACCCAGTACTTC.

The genes are TRBV27 and TRBJ2-2; TRBD2 aligns across 11 bases. The CDR3 length is 15 residues. CDR1 is MNHEY, CDR2 SMNVEV, per germline (reference sequence). With V trimmed by 4 bases and J by 5 bases, 3 bases remained unmatched. The CDR3 DNA reads TGTGCCAGCAGTTCTAGCGGGAGGATAACCGGGGAGCTGTTTTTT. Its protein is CASSSSGRITGELFF.

The chain joins TRBV28 to TRBJ1-5; the D gene is possibly TRBD1 (6 bases). The CDR3 is 15 residues long. Germline assignment: CDR1 MDHEN and CDR2 SYDVKM. V was trimmed by 5 bases and J by 2 bases, leaving 13 bases between them. The CDR3 DNA sequence: TGTGCCAGCAGTGCACAGGGAGTCGGCAATCAGCCCCAGCATTTT. It translates to CASSAQGVGNQPQHF.

This clone was recorded only once. The rearrangement links TRBV19 to TRBJ2-7; TRBD2 might be the D (7 bases). Trimming shortened V by 6 bases and J by 2 bases, and 17 bases separated the two germline ends. Germline CDR1 reads LNHDA; CDR2 reads SQIVND (reference sequence). This CDR3 comprises 15 residues. CDR3 loop: CASSSLGGAPYEQYF. The CDR3 DNA is TGTGCCAGTAGCTCTTTAGGGGGGGCCCCCTACGAGCAGTACTTC.

This clone showed up just a few times. CDR3 loop: CASQTGTSSVETQYF. Written as DNA, the CDR3 is TGTGCCAGCCAAACCGGGACTAGCTCCGTGGAGACCCAGTACTTC. The chain links TRBV2 to TRBJ2-5; 9 bases are a match to TRBD2. With 8 bases clipped from V and 5 bases from J, the junction kept 12 bases outside the gene matches. From germline, CDR1 is SNHLY and CDR2 FYNNEI. CDR3 length equals 15 residues.

The genes are TRBV5-1 and TRBJ2-7; 14 bases are shared with TRBD2. CDR1 and CDR2 (germline): SGHRS, YFSETQ. The CDR3 is made up of 17 amino acids. The junction had 5 bases not matched to a gene; V was cut back by 3 bases and J by 0 bases. The CDR3 protein is CASSSGLAGGHSYEQYF. CDR3 coding DNA: TGCGCCAGCAGCTCTGGACTAGCGGGAGGCCACTCCTACGAGCAGTACTTC. The full variable domain, in which reference TRBV5-1 and TRBJ2-7 provide the parts outside the CDR3, is KAGVTQTPRYLIKTRGQQVTLSCSPISGHRSVSWYQQTPGQGLQFLFEYFSETQRNKGNFPGRFSGRQFSNSRSEMNVSTLELGDSALYLCASSSGLAGGHSYEQYFGPGTRLTVT.

This sequence joins TRBV9 and TRBJ1-6; D remains unclear. This CDR3 comprises 16 residues. Germline lookup yields CDR1 SGDLS and CDR2 YYNGEE. Trimming took 0 bases from V and 8 from J, leaving 15 bases between them. The CDR3 DNA sequence: TGTGCCAGCAGCGTAGATCCGGGTAGGAGGGATTCACCCCTCCACTTT. Its protein is CASSVDPGRRDSPLHF.

V is TRBV27 and J is TRBJ1-1; TRBD1 might be the D (5 bases). The CDR3 has 14 residues. The V and J ends lost 3 bases and 4 bases respectively, with 12 bases between them. The germline V gene encodes CDR1 MNHEY and CDR2 SMNVEV (reference sequence). The DNA of the CDR3 is TGTGCCAGCAGTTTTAGGGGCGGCTTCACTGAAGCTTTCTTT. It codes for CASSFRGGFTEAFF.

This clone was found a few times. The V and J genes are TRBV5-6 and TRBJ1-4; D possibly corresponds to TRBD1 (6 bases). Germline assignment: CDR1 SGHDT and CDR2 YYEEEE. The CDR3 spans 14 residues. V shed 3 bases and J shed 3 bases, with 9 bases lying between them. CDR3 region: CASSSQGPNEKLFF. The CDR3, as DNA: TGTGCCAGCAGCTCCCAGGGGCCTAATGAAAAACTGTTTTTT.

The V gene is TRBV6-1, the J gene TRBJ2-7; 9 bases are a match to TRBD2. Looked up from germline, CDR1 is MNHNS and CDR2 is SASEGT. Trimming removed 1 base from V and 2 bases from J; junction bases left unmatched: 6. The CDR3 is 16 residues long. This chain's CDR3 is CASSEELAGLPYEQYF. For the CDR3, the DNA is TGTGCCAGCAGTGAAGAGCTAGCGGGGTTACCCTACGAGCAGTACTTC.

J is TRBJ2-7 and V is TRBV5-6; D unclear. The CDR3 sequence is 14 residues long. Germline lookup yields CDR1 SGHDT and CDR2 YYEEEE. V shed 3 bases and J shed 2 bases, with 12 bases lying between them. This chain's CDR3 is CASSSLSAPYEQYF. The CDR3, as DNA: TGTGCCAGCAGCTCTCTCTCCGCGCCCTACGAGCAGTACTTC. The whole variable domain, remainder taken from reference TRBV5-6 and TRBJ2-7, is DAGVTQSPTHLIKTRGQQVTLRCSPKSGHDTVSWYQQALGQGPQFIFQYYEEEERQRGNFPDRFSGHQFPNYSSELNVNALLLGDSALYLCASSSLSAPYEQYFGPGTRLTVT.

This clone has more than one count but fewer than ten. This chain connects TRBV6-5 to TRBJ2-4; possible D gene TRBD1, 6 bases. This CDR3 contains 15 residues. Trimming removed 0 bases from V and 7 bases from J, with 13 bases in between. CDR1 MNHEY and CDR2 SVGAGI come from the germline V gene. The CDR3 bases are TGTGCCAGCAGTTACTCGAGAGGGGGTGGGAACATTCAGTACTTC. It translates to CASSYSRGGGNIQYF.

The chain has TRBV29-1 and TRBJ2-3; 9 bases fit TRBD2. Trimming removed 3 bases from V and 7 bases from J; junction bases left unmatched: 8. This CDR3 spans 14 amino acids. The germline gives CDR1 SQVTM, CDR2 ANQGSEA. The CDR3 nucleotides read TGCAGCGTTGAGGGCGGGAGGGCCGAAAATACGCAGTATTTT. This codes for CSVEGGRAENTQYF.

Here the CDR3 reads CASTTVNEQFF. In nucleotides, the CDR3 is TGTGCCAGCACCACAGTCAATGAGCAGTTCTTC. The chain recombines TRBV7-2 with TRBJ2-1; D not resolved. Germline-derived CDR1 and CDR2 are SGHTA and FQGNSA. CDR3 length: 11 residues. The V gene lost 7 bases and the J gene lost 6 bases, with 7 bases spanning the gap.

The count of this clone is one. The V and J genes are TRBV5-6 and TRBJ2-7, with D possibly being TRBD1 (6 bases). V shed 2 bases and J shed 0 bases, with 12 bases lying between them. Germline assignment: CDR1 SGHDT and CDR2 YYEEEE. The CDR3 has 15 residues. This CDR3 is CASSFRQGPSYEQYV. CDR3 in DNA: TGTGCCAGCAGCTTTAGGCAGGGGCCCTCCTACGAGCAGTACGTC.

V usage is TRBV28 and J usage is TRBJ1-1; D perhaps matches TRBD1 (5 bases). The CDR3 spans 14 residues. V was trimmed by 6 bases and J by 1 base, leaving 12 bases between them. From germline, CDR1 is MDHEN and CDR2 SYDVKM. The CDR3 region has the DNA TGTGCCAGCAGAAGTCTTCAGGGGAACACTGAAGCTTTCTTT. Translating gives CASRSLQGNTEAFF.